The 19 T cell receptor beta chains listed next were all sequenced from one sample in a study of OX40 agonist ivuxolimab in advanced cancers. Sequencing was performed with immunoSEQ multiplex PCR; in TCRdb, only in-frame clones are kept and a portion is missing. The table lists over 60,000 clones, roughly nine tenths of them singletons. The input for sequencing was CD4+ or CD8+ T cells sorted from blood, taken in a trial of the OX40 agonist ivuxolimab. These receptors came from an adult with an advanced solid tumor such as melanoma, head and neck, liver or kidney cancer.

CDR3 loop: CASSVGTGTTTNYGYTF. The CDR3 bases are TGTGCCAGCAGCGTCGGGACCGGGACAACCACTAACTATGGCTACACCTTC. The V call is TRBV9, the J call TRBJ1-2, with a weak D call TRBD1 (6 bases). CDR1 is SGDLS, CDR2 YYNGEE, per germline. CDR3 length: 17 amino acids. V was trimmed by 2 bases and J by 0 bases, leaving 17 bases between them.

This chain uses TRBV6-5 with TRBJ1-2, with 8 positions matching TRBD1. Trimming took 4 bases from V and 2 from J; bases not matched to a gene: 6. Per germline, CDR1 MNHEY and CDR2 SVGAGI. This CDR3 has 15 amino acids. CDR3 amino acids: CASSLQGGSNYGYTF. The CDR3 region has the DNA TGTGCCAGCAGTTTACAGGGGGGATCCAACTATGGCTACACCTTC.

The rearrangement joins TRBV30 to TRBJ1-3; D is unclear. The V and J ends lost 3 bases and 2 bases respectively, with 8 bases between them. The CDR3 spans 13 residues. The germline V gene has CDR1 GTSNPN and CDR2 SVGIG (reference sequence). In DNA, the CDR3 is TGTGCCTGGAGCTCAGTCGCTGGAAACACCATATATTTT. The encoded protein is CAWSSVAGNTIYF.

CDR3 region: CAWSALLFVGGKQYF. CDR3 DNA: TGTGCCTGGAGTGCCTTATTATTCGTGGGTGGCAAGCAGTACTTC. The J gene is TRBJ2-7, the V gene TRBV30; D uncertain. V was shortened by 1 base and J by 8 bases, with 21 bases between the two germline ends. Germline loops: CDR1 GTSNPN, CDR2 SVGIG (reference sequence). This CDR3 region has 15 residues.

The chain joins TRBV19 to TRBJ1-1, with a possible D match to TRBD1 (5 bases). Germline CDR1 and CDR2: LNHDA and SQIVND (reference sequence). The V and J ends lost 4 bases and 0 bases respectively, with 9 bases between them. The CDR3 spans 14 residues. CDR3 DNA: TGTGCCAGTAGTACCGGGACGGTGAACACTGAAGCTTTCTTT. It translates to CASSTGTVNTEAFF.

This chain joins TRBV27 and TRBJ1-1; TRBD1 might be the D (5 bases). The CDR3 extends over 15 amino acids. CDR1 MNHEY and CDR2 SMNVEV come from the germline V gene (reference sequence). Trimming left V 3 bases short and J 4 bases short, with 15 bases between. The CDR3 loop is CASSFGAGYSTEAFF. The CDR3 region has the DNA TGTGCCAGCAGTTTTGGGGCAGGTTACAGCACTGAAGCTTTCTTT.

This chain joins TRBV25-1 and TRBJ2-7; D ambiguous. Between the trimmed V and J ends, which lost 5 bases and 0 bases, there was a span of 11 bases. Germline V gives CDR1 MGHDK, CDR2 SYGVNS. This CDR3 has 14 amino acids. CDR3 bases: TGTGCCAGCAGTCCGGGCCTTTCCTCCTACGAGCAGTACTTC. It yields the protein CASSPGLSSYEQYF.

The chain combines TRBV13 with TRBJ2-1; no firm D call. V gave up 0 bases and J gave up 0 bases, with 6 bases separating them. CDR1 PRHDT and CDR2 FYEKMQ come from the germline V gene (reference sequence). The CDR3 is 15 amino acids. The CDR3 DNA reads TGTGCCAGCAGCTTAGGCGTTAGCTCCTACAATGAGCAGTTCTTC. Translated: CASSLGVSSYNEQFF.

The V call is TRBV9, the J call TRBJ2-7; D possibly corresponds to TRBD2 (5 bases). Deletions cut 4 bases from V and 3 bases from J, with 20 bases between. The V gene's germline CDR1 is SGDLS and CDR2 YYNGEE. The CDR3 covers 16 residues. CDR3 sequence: CASSPVRVRELYEQYF. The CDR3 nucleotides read TGTGCCAGCAGCCCTGTTCGAGTTAGGGAGCTCTACGAGCAGTACTTC.

The CDR3 is CASRGGVGWQGGSYEQYF. The CDR3 nucleotides are TGTGCCAGCAGAGGAGGGGTAGGTTGGCAGGGTGGGTCCTACGAGCAGTACTTC. The rearrangement links TRBV2 to TRBJ2-5; a weak D match, TRBD2 (6 bases). The DNA end favors TRBJ2-7, so the J call may be wrong. CDR3 size: 18 residues. Germline loops: CDR1 SNHLY, CDR2 FYNNEI.

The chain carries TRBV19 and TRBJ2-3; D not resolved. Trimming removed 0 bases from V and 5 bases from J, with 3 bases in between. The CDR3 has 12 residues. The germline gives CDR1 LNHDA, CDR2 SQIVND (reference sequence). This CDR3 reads CASSIDRDTQYF. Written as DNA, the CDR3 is TGTGCCAGTAGTATAGATCGAGATACGCAGTATTTT.

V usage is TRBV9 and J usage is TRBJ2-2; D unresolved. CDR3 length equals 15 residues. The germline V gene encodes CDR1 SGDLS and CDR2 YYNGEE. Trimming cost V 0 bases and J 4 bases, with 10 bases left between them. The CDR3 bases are TGTGCCAGCAGCGTAGCTCATCTAGTCACCGGGGAGCTGTTTTTT. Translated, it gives CASSVAHLVTGELFF.

The CDR3 nucleotides are TGCGCCAGCAGCCAAGATCGGGACGGTGGAACTAATGAAAAACTGTTTTTT. It yields the protein CASSQDRDGGTNEKLFF. The gene calls are TRBV4-1 and TRBJ1-4; weak D call: TRBD1 (5 bases). The germline gives CDR1 MGHRA, CDR2 YSYEKL. The CDR3 loop spans 17 amino acids. V lost 0 bases and J lost 1, with 12 bases in between.

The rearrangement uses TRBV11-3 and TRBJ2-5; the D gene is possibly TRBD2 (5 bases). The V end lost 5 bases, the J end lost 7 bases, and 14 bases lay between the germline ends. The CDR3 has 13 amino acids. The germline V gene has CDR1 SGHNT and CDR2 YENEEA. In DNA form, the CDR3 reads TGTGCCAGCAGCCCGGGTCCGAGCGGGACCCAGTACTTC. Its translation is CASSPGPSGTQYF.

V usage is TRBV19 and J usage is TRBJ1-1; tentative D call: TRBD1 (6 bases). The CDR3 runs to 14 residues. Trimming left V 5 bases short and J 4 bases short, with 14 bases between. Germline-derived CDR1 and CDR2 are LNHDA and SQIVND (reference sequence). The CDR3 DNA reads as TGTGCCAGTAGTGCTCAGGGGCAGAGCACTGAAGCTTTCTTT. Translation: CASSAQGQSTEAFF.

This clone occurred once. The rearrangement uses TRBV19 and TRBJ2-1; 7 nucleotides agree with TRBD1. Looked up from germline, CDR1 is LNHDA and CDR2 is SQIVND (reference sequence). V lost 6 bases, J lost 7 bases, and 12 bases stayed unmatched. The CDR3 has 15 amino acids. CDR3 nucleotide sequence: TGTGCCAGTAGCAGGGGTGCCTTCAGGGGGAATGAGCAGTTCTTC. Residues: CASSRGAFRGNEQFF.

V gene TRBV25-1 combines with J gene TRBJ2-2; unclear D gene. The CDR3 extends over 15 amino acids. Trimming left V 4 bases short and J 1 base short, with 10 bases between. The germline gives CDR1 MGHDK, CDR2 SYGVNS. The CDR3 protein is CASSASLGNTGELFF. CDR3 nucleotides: TGTGCCAGCAGTGCGTCCCTTGGGAACACCGGGGAGCTGTTTTTT.

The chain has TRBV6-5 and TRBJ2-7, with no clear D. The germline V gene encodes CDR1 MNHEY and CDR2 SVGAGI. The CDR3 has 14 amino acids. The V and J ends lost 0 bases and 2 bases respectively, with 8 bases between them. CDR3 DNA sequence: TGTGCCAGCAGTTACTCCCAGGCGACCTACGAGCAGTACTTC. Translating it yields CASSYSQATYEQYF.

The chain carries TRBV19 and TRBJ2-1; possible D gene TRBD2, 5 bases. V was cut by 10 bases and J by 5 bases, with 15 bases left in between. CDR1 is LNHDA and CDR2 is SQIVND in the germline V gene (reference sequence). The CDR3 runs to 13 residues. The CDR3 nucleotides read TGTGCCACCAAGCGGATACAAGACAATGAGCAGTTCTTC. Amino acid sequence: CATKRIQDNEQFF.